Here is one T cell receptor (beta chain) with its context. The record originates from a study of blood T cell repertoires in COVID-19. Across the study: Both acute and convalescent COVID-19 samples were obtained from the United States, Italy and Spain. From T cells, B-cell-depleted T cells, or PBMCs came the material, which was cDNA or gDNA.

Original data processing: Estimation of nucleated cell counts was performed using reference gene primer amplification. TCRdb's table, derived via immunoSEQ multiplex PCR, lists solely in-frame clones and lacks some. The V and J calls and clone size were taken over from that table, and D and trimming were inferred from the DNA. The table lists tens of thousands of clones, 70% to 85% of them singletons. The length of the CDR3 is 15 residues. Germline V gene data show CDR1 as KGHSH and CDR2 as LQKENI. The V end was cut by 3 bases, the J end by 3 bases, with 11 bases between. The TCR was taken from a woman in her seventies with acute or convalescent COVID-19. This chain connects TRBV18 to TRBJ2-2; D may be TRBD2 (6 bases). The sequencing sample was made of peripheral blood. The DNA of the CDR3 is TGTGCCAGCTCACCGGGGGGATTGGACACCGGGGAGCTGTTTTTT. This encodes CASSPGGLDTGELFF.